The present TCR beta chain was sequenced within a study of memory CD4+ T cells and cytomegalovirus serostatus. Across the study: Healthy Belgian adult donors included 9 or 10 CMV-positive and 20 to 30 CMV-negative people.

Comment on this clone: Antigen specificity is unknown.

Study-wide findings and caveats: Of under 200 reported CMV TCRbeta sequences, 65 to 85 were found in memory CD4+ repertoires.

Single viable CD3+CD4+CD8-CD45RO+ cells were sorted as the memory CD4+ T cells. Serostatus was set by detecting CMV pp150, pp28, p38, p52 IgG. Libraries were prepared by immunoSEQ multiplex PCR; TCRdb keeps only in-frame clonotypes and omits some of them. Of under 35,000 clones listed, more than 75% are singletons. Germline V gene sequence: CDR1 MNHEY, CDR2 SVGAGI. There are 14 residues in the CDR3. V lost 4 bases, J lost 3 bases, and 10 bases lay in between. The sequencing sample was made of memory CD4+ T cells from blood. This TCR was sampled from an adult in good health and CMV-seronegative. The genes are TRBV6-5 and TRBJ1-5; D is perhaps TRBD1 (5 bases). The CDR3 region is CASSSRQYNQPQHF. In nucleotides, the CDR3 is TGTGCCAGCAGTTCGAGACAGTACAATCAGCCCCAGCATTTT.